This T cell receptor beta chain comes out of a study of blood T cell repertoires in COVID-19. Study overall: Samples taken during acute and convalescent COVID-19 were collected in the United States, Italy and Spain. Sources were T cells, B-cell-depleted T cells, or PBMCs; the material itself was cDNA or gDNA.

Profiled with immunoSEQ multiplex PCR; TCRdb holds only in-frame clones, not every one. The sample consists of about 72,000 clones, around 86% of them appearing once. V was clipped by 0 bases and J by 9 bases, with 12 bases between them. CDR1 is MNHEY and CDR2 is SVGAGI in the germline V gene. The CDR3 totals 15 residues. The sample taken for sequencing was peripheral blood. The chain combines TRBV6-5 with TRBJ1-6; no firm D call. This receptor was taken from an older woman with acute or convalescent COVID-19. The CDR3, as DNA: TGTGCCAGCAGTTACTCGAGAGGGAACGGTTCACCCCTCCACTTT. Amino acid sequence: CASSYSRGNGSPLHF.